This T cell receptor beta chain was captured by sequencing in a study of cytomegalovirus exposure and HLA in healthy donors listed by TCRdb under 2017. Notes on the research overall: An earlier analysis of some 600 of the donors reported approximately 260 Gb of sequence data and 100 million to 120 million unique TCR beta sequences obtained from 150 million to 200 million T cells. The genetic ancestry cluster associated with self-reported Caucasian donors included 80% to 90% of the roughly 400 genotyped donors. Typing coverage differed by locus: A, B, C, DRB1 and DQB1 were typed in roughly 629-630 donors, DQA1 in 522, DPA1 in 600 to 610, and DPB1 in roughly 450. To decide whether each TCR beta V gene segment behaved as functional or pseudogenic, an earlier analysis of fewer than 750 of the donors relied on high-throughput TCR beta sequencing. In a later analysis, previously published TCR beta repertoires from roughly 710 donors were re-analyzed and high-resolution HLA genotyping was added so that TCR occurrence patterns could be studied. The later analysis used no new phenotypic data to find candidate immune exposures, relying instead on TCR beta sequences and their occurrence across donors. A later genetic analysis took genome-wide SNP genotypes for about 65% of the 666 donors and used that subset as a discovery cohort. To predict cytomegalovirus infection status, the study combined high-throughput TCR immunosequencing, statistical association of individual TCRs with disease status, and machine learning. The study aimed to test whether cataloging public T cell receptors could reveal signatures of past pathogen exposure. Roughly five DR-DQ haplotypes were handled as single units for association and clustering because linkage in the cohort was strong. Across some 400 genotyped donors of the cohort, an average of approximately 240,000 unique TCR beta nucleotide sequences per donor were sequenced, and roughly a sixth of those sequences were non-productive. Donor age, sex, ethnicity and CMV serostatus were collected together with the repertoire data. Every repertoire in the discovery cohort had been generated on one and the same sequencing platform. HLA typing covered class I and class II loci at four-digit resolution. The study used immunosequencing to profile the T cell repertoires of about 670 subjects and linked those repertoires to cytomegalovirus serostatus. An early release covering more than 500 HLA-typed donors comprised about 300 gigabases of sequencing data and tens of millions of unique TCR sequences. Along with the roughly 700-subject first cohort, a separate validation cohort of approximately 110 different subjects was used. What the study reported, not specific to this receptor: The classifier was reported to diagnose cytomegalovirus status with high specificity and sensitivity in both the original cohort and the validation cohort. A group of highly shared sequence variants was considered likely to be a technical artifact of the sequencing pipeline. Correlated functional status among segregating V segments might reflect linkage disequilibrium, but an unknown experimental factor could not be ruled out. When HLA alleles, especially DR and DQ, strongly co-occurred, TCR associations were difficult to assign to individual alleles. CMV serostatus was the only immune exposure information available for the cohort. The authors suggested that the approach could potentially be generalized to other disease states and immunological phenotypes. In a later genetic analysis, a missense DCLRE1C variant was associated with V-gene and J-gene trimming of TCR beta chains, and the association was replicated in an independent cohort. According to a later genetic analysis, donors in an Asian-associated ancestry cluster had fewer N-insertions in productive TCRs than the approximately 650-donor mean. Seventeen rarely observed V segments, including chromosome 9 orphons, were excluded from the earlier analysis of about 600 of the donors because counts were too low. In a later analysis, most CMV-associated TCR beta chains were found to appear HLA-restricted, with HLA associations seemingly driven largely by CMV exposure. Roughly uniform sequencing depth across donors was assumed in presence/absence analyses, although this assumption may not hold. A further reported finding was that TCR beta sequences accurately predicted the HLA-A and HLA-B alleles for most subjects in the first cohort. A total of about 180 TCR beta chains were listed by the study as associated with cytomegalovirus. In a later analysis, TCR association rates were found to vary across HLA loci, with the most associated TCRs seen for DRB1 alleles and the fewest for HLA-C alleles. An earlier analysis of 450 to 750 of the donors showed that most TCR beta V segments appeared in productive rearrangements either about 90% or about 30% of the time, which broadly matched IMGT annotations. The 87-base-pair reads could not distinguish some IMGT-functional V segments, including TRBV6-2 and TRBV6-3, so those segments were excluded. A few of the identified cytomegalovirus-associated TCR beta chains were confirmed in vitro to be specific for cytomegalovirus antigens. Compared with equally common non-associated chains, HLA-associated TCR beta chains in a later analysis were more clonally expanded and had lower generation probabilities. Specific HLA alleles were associated with roughly 17,000 TCR beta sequences at a false discovery rate of 0.05 in a later analysis. Because HLA typing was missing for some donors at each locus, association tests included only the typed subset. A later analysis reported that several top co-occurrence clusters appeared linked to parvovirus B19, influenza, CMV and Epstein-Barr virus. Only TCR beta chains were sequenced in this cohort, and the absence of alpha or paired-chain data limited detectable features. Most TCR sequences were observed very rarely across donors, whereas some public TCRs were present in many individuals.

The cohort comprised more than 550 healthy bone marrow donors. At the time of sampling, every cohort member was nominally healthy, though immune exposures that went unrecorded were likely present. The donor was CMV seronegative and belonged to the group of over 350 seronegative cohort members. Every donor gave a peripheral blood sample, and the peripheral blood mononuclear cells from that sample were used for TCR beta sequencing. The Qiagen DNeasy Blood Extraction Kit was used to extract genomic DNA from the blood cell samples. With respect to this clone: Its recognized antigen is unknown. No base qualities exist here, and no much larger clone lies one base off it.

From its cysteine to its phenylalanine, the CDR3 spans 13 amino acids. Just CDR3 DNA is preserved here, 39 bases in frame from base 1. Trimming takes 2 bases from V and 8 bases from J, and the germline ends sit 13 bases apart. CDR1 and CDR2 are read off the germline V gene as SGHRS and YFSETQ. The receptor library was made with the immunoSEQ multiplex PCR assay. For the multiplex PCR, a mixture combining 60 forward primers for TCR Vbeta segments and 13 reverse primers for TCR Jbeta segments was used. The CDR3 region of rearranged TCR beta genes was amplified from genomic DNA by a multiplex PCR assay. The amplified TCR beta libraries were sequenced on the Illumina HiSeq System as 87-base-pair reads. Under the source paper's analysis protocol: A later analysis counted some 80 million unique TCR beta chains across the 550 to 800 repertoires, and roughly 10 million of these chains were shared by at least two donors. Raw reads were error-corrected and collapsed into unique sequences with a nearest-neighbor algorithm that merged closely related sequences to remove PCR and sequencing errors. To assign V, D and J gene segments, CDR3 sequences were aligned to IMGT reference sequences. For a sequence to be retained, a match of at least six nucleotides to both a V gene segment and a J gene segment was required. A rearrangement was called productive if the CDR3 had no stop codons and remained in frame with V and J, and every other rearrangement was called non-productive. CDR3 was defined according to IMGT convention as the region running from the second conserved V-encoded cysteine to the conserved J-encoded phenylalanine. Sequences without an unambiguous match to a single V gene segment were excluded from the earlier analysis of over 500 of the donors. An earlier analysis of some 500 of the donors classified V segments as functional when productive rearrangements were above 56.7% and as segregating when the standard deviation between donors was above 5%. To diagnose cytomegalovirus status from the catalog of TCR beta chain sequences, a statistical classification framework was built. In a later analysis, V and J genes were assigned by comparing TCR nucleotide sequences against IMGT/GENE-DB human TR gene sequences. In a later analysis, CDR3 sequences and most-parsimonious VDJ recombination scenarios were assigned using the TCRdist pipeline. In a later analysis, each TCR beta chain was defined by its CDR3 amino acid sequence together with its V-gene family, and reads lacking a unique V-gene family were excluded. As a way to deal with suspected cross-contamination and a sequencing artifact, a later analysis dropped 450 to 700 nucleotide sequences that were highly shared and had low generation probability. A later analysis calculated a clonal expansion index for each public chain from normalized within-repertoire ranks of inferred template counts. Generation probabilities in a later analysis came from a VDJ recombination model fitted to out-of-frame rearrangements, and those results were checked against IGoR. Hypergeometric tests were used in a later analysis to score TCR-TCR, TCR-HLA and TCR-CMV co-occurrence, with a repertoire-size bias correction applied to the TCR pairs. To estimate false discovery rates, a later analysis permuted the HLA or CMV assignments 20 times. In a later analysis, co-occurring TCRs were grouped with DBSCAN, and TCRdist sequence similarity was added when clustering was performed within HLA-allele-positive subsets. For co-occurrence clustering, repertoires with fewer than 30,000 or more than 120,000 public chains were excluded, along with roughly five repertoires with anomalous nucleotide sharing. TCRdb retrieved this table from immuneACCESS and kept in-frame rearrangements only. Not all clones are present; in checked studies, unresolved V genes account for under half, and no reason is known for the remainder. V and J calls and clone size are those listed in that table; D and trimming were worked out from the DNA. Here the sample has some 150,000 clones; around four fifths occur a single time. Around 1.3% of the sample is taken by the ten largest.

Sequencing was done on a sample of PBMCs. The sequence was obtained from a woman aged 45-59 years in good health and CMV-seronegative. The receptor chain draws on TRBV5-1 and TRBJ1-1; perhaps TRBD1 is the D gene, with 5 bases matching. CDR3 loop: CASSFAGLPEAFF. The nucleotides are TGCGCCAGCAGCTTTGCGGGACTCCCAGAAGCTTTCTTT. With the portions outside the CDR3 filled from the reference TRBV5-1 and TRBJ1-1 genes, the complete variable region becomes KAGVTQTPRYLIKTRGQQVTLSCSPISGHRSVSWYQQTPGQGLQFLFEYFSETQRNKGNFPGRFSGRQFSNSRSEMNVSTLELGDSALYLCASSFAGLPEAFFGQGTRLTVV.